One sample yielded the 27 T cell receptor beta chains listed below, sequenced in a study of blood T cell repertoires in COVID-19. Sequenced by immunoSEQ multiplex PCR; TCRdb stores in-frame clones only, minus some. The data hold roughly 100,000 clones, with about 80% observed a single time. Sequences were obtained from peripheral blood. These TCRs come from a woman older than 75 with active or convalescent COVID-19.

This sequence joins TRBV5-4 and TRBJ1-5, with D unresolved. Germline lookup yields CDR1 SGHNT and CDR2 YYREEE (reference sequence). CDR3 length: 15 residues. Trimming stripped 1 base from V and 0 bases from J, with 8 bases between. Here the CDR3 reads CASSLYGDSNQPQHF. CDR3 in DNA: TGTGCCAGCAGCTTGTACGGTGATAGCAATCAGCCCCAGCATTTT.

The gene calls are TRBV4-3 and TRBJ1-4, with TRBD1 identical over 7 bases. Germline V lookup: CDR1 LGHNA, CDR2 YSLEER. This CDR3 spans 15 amino acids. V dropped 1 base and J dropped 9; count of bases not matched to a gene: 8. The CDR3 DNA reads as TGCGCCAGCAGCCAAGTCGACAGGGAGGAGCAAAAACTGTTTTTT. Amino acids: CASSQVDREEQKLFF.

This clone has a handful of counts. The V call is TRBV5-4, the J call TRBJ2-7; possibly TRBD1 for D (6 bases). The ends were cut back, 0 bases at V and 5 bases at J, with 12 bases in the middle. The CDR3 spans 14 residues. Per the germline V gene, CDR1 is SGHNT and CDR2 is YYREEE (reference sequence). The CDR3 spells CASSLATGSHEQYF. In DNA, the CDR3 is TGTGCCAGCAGCTTGGCCACAGGGTCCCACGAGCAGTACTTC.

V is TRBV6-1 and J is TRBJ2-5, with no clear D. Germline-derived CDR1 and CDR2 are MNHNS and SASEGT. CDR3 length: 13 amino acids. The V end lost 2 bases, the J end lost 8 bases, and 12 bases lay between the germline ends. The CDR3 here is CASSESRRGTQYF. The CDR3 coding sequence is TGTGCCAGCAGTGAAAGTCGGCGAGGCACCCAGTACTTC.

This sequence joins TRBV19 and TRBJ2-3, with 10 bases that match TRBD2. This CDR3 has 16 residues. Germline CDR1 is LNHDA and CDR2 is SQIVND (reference sequence). V was pared by 5 bases and J by 2 bases, with 7 bases of the junction left unmatched. The CDR3 DNA reads as TGTGCCAGTAGTGTCCTGACTAGCGGGTACACAGATACGCAGTATTTT. Protein: CASSVLTSGYTDTQYF.

The chain combines TRBV4-1 with TRBJ1-4, with no clear D. This CDR3 spans 14 amino acids. In germline, CDR1 is MGHRA, CDR2 YSYEKL. Trimming removed 1 base at V and 7 bases at J, with 10 bases between. The CDR3 DNA follows: TGCGCCAGCAGCCAAGCGATCTATAGTGAAAAACTGTTTTTT. Translation: CASSQAIYSEKLFF.

This chain joins TRBV27 and TRBJ2-3; TRBD1 might be the D (6 bases). The CDR3 spans 16 residues. Trimming shortened V by 2 bases and J by 1 base, and 13 bases separated the two germline ends. Germline V gives CDR1 MNHEY, CDR2 SMNVEV (reference sequence). CDR3 amino acids: CASSLSRGRGTDTQYF. The CDR3 bases are TGTGCCAGCAGTTTAAGCAGGGGTCGGGGCACAGATACGCAGTATTTT.

This clone turned up a few times. The chain carries TRBV2 and TRBJ2-1; D is perhaps TRBD2 (5 bases). The length of the CDR3 is 13 residues. Trimming shortened V by 9 bases and J by 3 bases, and 12 bases separated the two germline ends. Germline values: CDR1 SNHLY, CDR2 FYNNEI. CDR3 sequence (DNA): TGTGCCAGGAATGTAGCGAACTACAATGAGCAGTTCTTC. Amino acids: CARNVANYNEQFF.

Only a few counts were recorded for this clone. J is TRBJ1-2 and V is TRBV24-1, with D maybe TRBD1 (5 bases). Trimming shortened V by 2 bases and J by 7 bases, and 10 bases separated the two germline ends. Germline values: CDR1 KGHDR, CDR2 SFDVKD. This CDR3 region has 13 residues. In DNA, the CDR3 is TGTGCCACCAGTGATTCCGCAGGGTCTGGCTACACCTTC. Amino acids: CATSDSAGSGYTF.

This CDR3 reads CARGGAASYNEQFF. CDR3 bases: TGTGCCAGAGGGGGGGCCGCTTCCTACAATGAGCAGTTCTTC. The chain employs TRBV2 and TRBJ2-1; D perhaps matches TRBD2 (7 bases). V shed 9 bases and J shed 1 base, with 13 bases lying between them. The CDR3 is made up of 14 amino acids. Germline loops: CDR1 SNHLY, CDR2 FYNNEI.

The V and J genes are TRBV28 and TRBJ1-3, with unresolved D. V lost 4 bases and J lost 0, with 10 bases in between. The CDR3 is 15 amino acids. Germline CDR1 reads MDHEN; CDR2 reads SYDVKM. The CDR3 sequence: CASSSPGPSGNTIYF. For the CDR3, the DNA is TGTGCCAGCAGTTCCCCAGGTCCCTCTGGAAACACCATATATTTT.

This chain links TRBV10-3 with TRBJ2-7; D is unresolved. V was shortened by 0 bases and J by 1 base, with 10 bases between the two germline ends. Germline V CDR1 and CDR2: ENHRY, SYGVKD. The CDR3 is 15 amino acids. The DNA for the CDR3 is TGTGCCATCAGTGAGTCGATACGCTATTCCTACGAGCAGTACTTC. Translated: CAISESIRYSYEQYF.

V and J are TRBV19 and TRBJ2-2, with 9 bases aligning to TRBD1. V gave up 6 bases and J gave up 9 bases; unmatched junction bases: 11. This CDR3 region has 15 residues. CDR1 is LNHDA and CDR2 is SQIVND in the germline V gene (reference sequence). CDR3 sequence (DNA): TGTGCCAGTAGCCGTCCCGGGACAGGGAAGAGGGAGCTGTTTTTT. Its protein product is CASSRPGTGKRELFF.

This chain joins TRBV2 and TRBJ1-2; D gene ambiguous. V was shortened by 7 bases and J by 4 bases, with 22 bases between the two germline ends. The V gene's germline CDR1 is SNHLY and CDR2 FYNNEI. The length of the CDR3 is 16 residues. As DNA, the CDR3 is TGTGCCAGCAAAATCCAGACGGGATTAGTTGCCTATGGCTACACCTTC. It yields the protein CASKIQTGLVAYGYTF.

This clone was counted a single time. The chain employs TRBV2 and TRBJ1-1; D is perhaps TRBD1 (5 bases). V lost 8 bases and J 6 bases, leaving 10 bases between the germline ends. This CDR3 region has 11 residues. Germline loops: CDR1 SNHLY, CDR2 FYNNEI. Written as DNA, the CDR3 is TGTGCCAGCCAGGGTAACGCTGAAGCTTTCTTT. It translates to CASQGNAEAFF.

Remarks on this clone: This same CDR3 is encoded by further DNA sequences in the sample. The V and J genes are TRBV7-3 and TRBJ1-1, with D perhaps matching TRBD1 (5 bases). The germline CDR1 and CDR2 sequences are SGHTA and FQGTGA. The CDR3 has 14 amino acids. V lost 2 bases, J lost 4 bases, and 11 bases lay in between. This CDR3 reads CASSLSGGATEAFF. The CDR3 coding sequence is TGTGCCAGCAGCTTATCGGGAGGGGCCACTGAAGCTTTCTTT.

The chain uses TRBV28 and TRBJ1-3; D perhaps matches TRBD1 (6 bases). The ends were cut back, 1 base at V and 0 bases at J, with 10 bases in the middle. Germline V CDR1 and CDR2: MDHEN, SYDVKM. The CDR3 has 16 residues. CDR3 in DNA: TGTGCCAGCAGTTTATCAGGGGTATACTCTGGAAACACCATATATTTT. Translation: CASSLSGVYSGNTIYF.

CDR3 bases: TGTGCCAGCTCACAGGGGGCAGACACTGAAGCTTTCTTT. Encoded protein: CASSQGADTEAFF. The chain employs TRBV18 and TRBJ1-1; 7 bases are a match to TRBD1. The germline CDR1 and CDR2 sequences are KGHSH and LQKENI. The trim removed 4 bases at V and 3 bases at J, leaving 2 bases unmatched. The CDR3 consists of 13 residues.

This chain uses TRBV27 with TRBJ2-1; 9 nucleotides line up with TRBD2. This CDR3 has 15 residues. The V segment lost 2 bases and the J segment 8 bases; nucleotides outside the gene matches: 7. From germline, CDR1 is MNHEY and CDR2 SMNVEV (reference sequence). CDR3 residues: CASSLRLAGIDEQFF. The CDR3 DNA reads TGTGCCAGCAGTTTAAGGCTAGCGGGAATCGATGAGCAGTTCTTC.

The chain combines TRBV19 with TRBJ1-5; TRBD1 matches 7 bases. CDR1 and CDR2 from the germline V gene are LNHDA and SQIVND (reference sequence). Trimming at V came to 5 bases and at J to 5 bases, leaving 3 bases not matched to a gene. CDR3 length: 13 amino acids. CDR3: CASSDRAHQPQHF. CDR3 nucleotides: TGTGCCAGTAGTGACAGGGCGCATCAGCCCCAGCATTTT.

The J gene is TRBJ2-3, the V gene TRBV7-9, with 8 bases aligning to TRBD1. The CDR3 covers 15 residues. CDR1 is SEHNR, CDR2 FQNEAQ, per germline (reference sequence). V shed 11 bases and J 4 bases; nucleotides not matched to a gene: 14. Here the CDR3 reads CAARAWTGSSDTQYF. The CDR3 nucleotides read TGTGCCGCAAGAGCTTGGACAGGGTCTTCAGATACGCAGTATTTT.

This chain links TRBV7-6 with TRBJ2-1; 7 bases are shared with TRBD2. The CDR3 is 16 amino acids. V lost 4 bases and J lost 4; bases outside the gene matches: 10. The V gene's germline CDR1 is SGHVS and CDR2 FNYEAQ. In nucleotides, the CDR3 is TGTGCCAGCAGCTATGGGGGGGAGTTTTCTTACAATGAGCAGTTCTTC. It yields the protein CASSYGGEFSYNEQFF. Looking up the rest from reference TRBV7-6 and TRBJ2-1 gives the full variable domain: GAGVSQSPRYKVTKRGQDVALRCDPISGHVSLYWYRQALGQGPEFLTYFNYEAQQDKSGLPNDRFSAERPEGSISTLTIQRTEQRDSAMYRCASSYGGEFSYNEQFFGPGTRLTVL.

In its sample, this clone was seen once. The chain has TRBV25-1 and TRBJ1-6, with TRBD1 matching 7 bases. This CDR3 has 15 amino acids. The V gene end was trimmed by 1 base and the J gene end by 6 bases; junction bases not matched to a gene: 3. CDR1 is MGHDK, CDR2 SYGVNS, per germline. The CDR3 loop reads CASSESYRGNSPLHF. CDR3 in DNA: TGTGCCAGCAGTGAATCCTACAGGGGTAATTCACCCCTCCACTTT.

V is TRBV28 and J is TRBJ1-5, with D possibly matching TRBD1 (5 bases). This CDR3 spans 15 amino acids. Germline V gives CDR1 MDHEN, CDR2 SYDVKM. Deletions cut 2 bases from V and 7 bases from J, with 15 bases between. CDR3 coding DNA: TGTGCCAGCAGTTTAAATCTCCAGGGAAGACAGCCCCAGCATTTT. Its translation: CASSLNLQGRQPQHF.

The chain employs TRBV11-2 and TRBJ2-5; 11 bases fit TRBD2. The CDR3 extends over 15 amino acids. V lost 1 base to trimming and J lost 5 bases; unmatched junction nucleotides: 3. The germline gives CDR1 SGHAT, CDR2 FQNNGV. The CDR3 DNA reads as TGTGCCAGCAGCTTAGGACTAGCGGGGATGGAGACCCAGTACTTC. Its protein is CASSLGLAGMETQYF.

This rearrangement joins TRBV18 to TRBJ2-7, with TRBD1 identical over 7 bases. V trimming: 3 bases; J trimming: 1 base; junction bases outside the gene matches: 3. This CDR3 spans 14 amino acids. Germline CDR1 and CDR2: KGHSH and LQKENI. CDR3 DNA: TGTGCCAGCTCACCCCGGGACAGTTCCTACGAGCAGTACTTC. This sequence encodes CASSPRDSSYEQYF.

This clone came up a few times. The genes are TRBV11-2 and TRBJ2-2; D unresolved. The CDR3 spans 13 residues. Germline assignment: CDR1 SGHAT and CDR2 FQNNGV. Trimming cost V 5 bases and J 8 bases, with 12 bases left between them. CDR3 region: CASSLQFSGELFF. The DNA for the CDR3 is TGTGCCAGCAGCCTCCAGTTCTCGGGGGAGCTGTTTTTT.